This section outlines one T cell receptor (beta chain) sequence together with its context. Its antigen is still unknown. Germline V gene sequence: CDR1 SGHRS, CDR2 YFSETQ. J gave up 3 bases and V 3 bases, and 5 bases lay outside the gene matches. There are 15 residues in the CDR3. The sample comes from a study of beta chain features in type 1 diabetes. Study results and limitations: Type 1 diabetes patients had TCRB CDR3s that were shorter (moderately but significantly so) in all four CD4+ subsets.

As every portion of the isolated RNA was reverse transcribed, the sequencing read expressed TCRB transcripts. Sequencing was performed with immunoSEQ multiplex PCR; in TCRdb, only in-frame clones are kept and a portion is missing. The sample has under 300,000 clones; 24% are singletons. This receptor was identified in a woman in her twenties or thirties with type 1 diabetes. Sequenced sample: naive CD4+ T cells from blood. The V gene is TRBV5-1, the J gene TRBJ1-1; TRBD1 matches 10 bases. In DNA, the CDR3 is TGCGCCAGCAGCTCCGACAGGGGGCGGCACACTGAAGCTTTCTTT. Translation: CASSSDRGRHTEAFF.